This TCR beta chain was found in a study of cytomegalovirus exposure and HLA in healthy donors. The PCR made use of 60 Vbeta and 13 Jbeta primers. The table came from immunoSEQ multiplex PCR; TCRdb's copy has only in-frame clones and leaves some out. This sample contains some 130,000 clones. The V gene's germline CDR1 is LNHDA and CDR2 SQIVND (reference sequence). CDR3 length: 13 amino acids. Trimming left V 2 bases short and J 13 bases short, with 15 bases between. The chain uses TRBV19 and TRBJ2-1, with D possibly TRBD2 on 5 matching bases. Sequencing was carried out using PBMCs. The origin of this receptor is a woman aged 40 to 50 in good health and CMV-seropositive. CDR3: CASSILGGEVQFF. The CDR3 region has the DNA TGTGCCAGTAGTATACTTGGAGGAGAGGTACAGTTCTTC. Drawing the rest from reference TRBV19 and TRBJ2-1, the complete variable domain is DGGITQSPKYLFRKEGQNVTLSCEQNLNHDAMYWYRQDPGQGLRLIYYSQIVNDFQKGDIAEGYSVSREKKESFPLTVTSAQKNPTAFYLCASSILGGEVQFFGPGTRLTVL.